This record concerns one TCR beta chain sequence. The sample belongs to a study of blood T cell repertoires in COVID-19. Here immunoSEQ multiplex PCR was the method, and the copy in TCRdb shows in-frame clones only, minus some. The sample has 85,000 to 95,000 clones, less than 90% seen once. V was shortened by 0 bases and J by 0 bases, with 9 bases between the two germline ends. This CDR3 is built from 16 residues. V and J are TRBV23-1 and TRBJ1-5, with D unresolved. TRBV23-1 has ORF status, its function being uncertain. The receptor was derived from a woman of 80 years or more with acute or convalescent COVID-19. The sample comprised peripheral blood. As DNA, the CDR3 is TGCGCCAGCAGTCAATCGGCCGATTATAGCAATCAGCCCCAGCATTTT. Amino acids: CASSQSADYSNQPQHF.